Presented here are 20 T cell receptor beta chains from one specimen sequenced in a study of regulatory T cells in long-lasting Graves disease. The authors built TCR beta libraries using iRepertoire HTBI primers and Arm-PCR of CDR3 regions. TCRdb redid the calling of the multiplex PCR reads with MiXCR, one entry per CDR3 protein. The table has about 310,000 distinct CDR3 sequences, over 15% seen once. The sample's time point: newly diagnosed GD, antithyroid drugs for less than 3 months. PBMC RNA was the source of the TCR library. The sample in question was peripheral blood mononuclear cells (PBMCs), obtained at new diagnosis, from a patient treated with antithyroid drugs. The receptors were gathered from a female donor with Graves disease.

This clonotype was found many times. This chain connects TRBV5-1 to TRBJ2-1; 11 bases are shared with TRBD2. The CDR3 extends over 16 amino acids. Germline lookup yields CDR1 SGHRS and CDR2 YFSETQ. V was clipped by 2 bases and J by 10 bases; unmatched bases: 11. CDR3 in amino acids: CASSFRSGLAGGEQFF. CDR3 nucleotides: TGCGCCAGCAGCTTCCGATCTGGACTAGCGGGCGGAGAGCAGTTCTTC.

The J gene is TRBJ2-7, the V gene TRBV29-1; D is possibly TRBD2 (6 bases). Germline V lookup: CDR1 SQVTM, CDR2 ANQGSEA. The germline V and J ends were trimmed by 6 bases and 5 bases, with 11 bases remaining between them. CDR3 length: 11 residues. CDR3 protein: CSVSGFNEQYF. As DNA, the CDR3 is TGCAGCGTAAGCGGGTTCAACGAGCAGTACTTC.

This clonotype has just a few counts. This chain uses TRBV11-1 with TRBJ2-1; 8 nucleotides match TRBD2. Germline V gene sequence: CDR1 SGHAT, CDR2 FQDESV (reference sequence). V shed 3 bases and J 0 bases; nucleotides not matched to a gene: 7. CDR3 length: 17 amino acids. CDR3 residues: CASSFGSGTLSYNEQFF. CDR3 nucleotide sequence: TGTGCCAGCAGCTTTGGTAGCGGGACCCTCTCCTACAATGAGCAGTTCTTC. The full variable domain, in which reference TRBV11-1 and TRBJ2-1 provide the parts outside the CDR3, is EAEVAQSPRYKITEKSQAVAFWCDPISGHATLYWYRQILGQGPELLVQFQDESVVDDSQLPKDRFSAERLKGVDSTLKIQPAELGDSAMYLCASSFGSGTLSYNEQFFGPGTRLTVL.

This clonotype has ten or more counts. V and J are TRBV20-1 and TRBJ2-5; 9 nucleotides align to TRBD2. Germline CDR1 is DFQATT and CDR2 is SNEGSKA (reference sequence). This CDR3 has 16 amino acids. Trimming took 1 base from V and 2 from J; bases not matched to a gene: 8. The CDR3: CSARGELAGTQETQYF. The CDR3 DNA reads as TGCAGTGCTAGAGGAGAGCTAGCGGGGACACAAGAGACCCAGTACTTC.

The chain has TRBV7-2 and TRBJ1-1; 8 nucleotides match TRBD1. CDR3 size: 14 residues. The V and J ends lost 8 bases and 5 bases, in that order; junction bases with no gene match: 10. Germline V lookup: CDR1 SGHTA, CDR2 FQGNSA. In DNA, the CDR3 is TGTGCCAGCGGCGATCCGGGACAGGTTACTGAAGCTTTCTTT. Translated, it gives CASGDPGQVTEAFF.

This clonotype was counted at least ten times. The rearrangement uses TRBV20-1 and TRBJ2-3, with a weak D call TRBD2 (6 bases). This CDR3 spans 16 amino acids. Trimming shortened V by 6 bases and J by 1 base, and 20 bases separated the two germline ends. The germline CDR1 and CDR2 sequences are DFQATT and SNEGSKA (reference sequence). Written as DNA, the CDR3 is TGCAGTGCCACCCCTGCGGGACGAAAACGCACAGATACGCAGTATTTT. Its protein product is CSATPAGRKRTDTQYF.

The table lists this clonotype with a few counts. The chain links TRBV6-5 to TRBJ2-3; no firm D call. Germline values: CDR1 MNHEY, CDR2 SVGAGI. V lost 4 bases, J lost 1 base, and 9 bases lay in between. The CDR3 sequence is 14 residues long. The CDR3 sequence is CASSSQRGTDTQYF. The CDR3, as DNA: TGTGCCAGCAGTTCTCAAAGGGGCACAGATACGCAGTATTTT.

A few counts support this clonotype. The chain joins TRBV27 to TRBJ2-3, with D perhaps TRBD1 (5 bases). Trimming left V 2 bases short and J 2 bases short, with 17 bases between. The CDR3 totals 17 residues. The germline CDR1 and CDR2 sequences are MNHEY and SMNVEV (reference sequence). The chain's CDR3 is CASSLMVQGRNTDTQYF. The CDR3 DNA sequence: TGTGCCAGCAGTTTAATGGTGCAGGGCCGCAACACAGATACGCAGTATTTT.

This clonotype turned up a few times. The rearrangement uses TRBV5-1 and TRBJ2-2; D is unclear. CDR1 and CDR2 (germline): SGHRS, YFSETQ. The V gene lost 1 base and the J gene lost 0 bases, with 7 bases spanning the gap. The CDR3 totals 15 residues. The CDR3 is CASSLFGPNTGELFF. CDR3 nucleotide sequence: TGCGCCAGCAGCTTGTTTGGCCCGAACACCGGGGAGCTGTTTTTT.

This chain links TRBV5-4 with TRBJ2-1; unclear D gene. This CDR3 spans 13 amino acids. From germline, CDR1 is SGHNT and CDR2 YYREEE (reference sequence). The ends were cut back, 1 base at V and 7 bases at J, with 9 bases in the middle. The CDR3 is CASSLSKGNEQFF. DNA for the CDR3: TGTGCCAGCAGCTTGAGCAAAGGGAATGAGCAGTTCTTC.

With respect to this clonotype: This sequence may be a read error, since a much larger clone differs from it by one base. J is TRBJ2-5 and V is TRBV2; a weak D match, TRBD2 (5 bases). The CDR3 loop spans 13 amino acids. The germline CDR1 and CDR2 sequences are SNHLY and FYNNEI. The CDR3 DNA follows: TGTGCCATCAGTGAAGAGGGAAAAGAGACCCAGTACTTC. Translating it yields CAISEEGKETQYF.

This clonotype was found many times. The CDR3 sequence is CASSYSHPWTVQETQYF. The CDR3 region has the DNA TGTGCCAGCAGTTACTCCCACCCTTGGACAGTCCAAGAGACCCAGTACTTC. The rearrangement uses TRBV6-2 or TRBV6-3 and TRBJ2-5, with D perhaps matching TRBD1 (6 bases). CDR3 size: 17 residues. Deletions cut 0 bases from V and 1 base from J, with 15 bases between. CDR1 is MNHEY, CDR2 SVGEGT, per germline.

As concerns this clonotype: This is likely an artifact of a read error, given a far larger clone one base away. The chain combines TRBV28 with TRBJ2-1; 9 nucleotides match TRBD1. With 6 bases clipped from V and 13 bases from J, the junction kept 22 bases outside the gene matches. Germline lookup yields CDR1 MDHEN and CDR2 SYDVKM. The CDR3 sequence is 17 residues long. The CDR3 nucleotides are TGTGCCAGCAGCGGGGGGCCCTCACAGGGGGCGCGTGAGACCCAGTTCTTC. Amino acids: CASSGGPSQGARETQFF.

The chain is built from TRBV3-1 and TRBJ2-3, with D hard to call. The V end lost 1 base, the J end lost 0 bases, and 8 bases lay between the germline ends. CDR1 and CDR2 (germline): LGHDT, YNNKEL (reference sequence). This CDR3 region has 15 residues. The CDR3 here is CASSQVVSSTDTQYF. Written as DNA, the CDR3 is TGTGCCAGCAGCCAAGTAGTCTCGAGCACAGATACGCAGTATTTT.

This clonotype was observed many times. This rearrangement joins TRBV27 to TRBJ2-7; 7 nucleotides align to TRBD1. The J segment lost 3 bases and the V segment lost 6 bases, leaving 5 bases of the junction unmatched. The CDR3 spans 13 residues. CDR1 MNHEY and CDR2 SMNVEV come from the germline V gene (reference sequence). The CDR3 here is CASSLGTDYEQYF. The CDR3 DNA reads TGTGCCAGCAGCCTCGGGACAGACTACGAGCAGTACTTC.

This clonotype was recorded at least ten times. The chain employs TRBV24-1 and TRBJ2-5; TRBD2 matches 7 bases. From germline, CDR1 is KGHDR and CDR2 SFDVKD. The CDR3 is made up of 16 amino acids. With V trimmed by 0 bases and J by 4 bases, 7 bases remained unmatched. In nucleotides, the CDR3 is TGTGCCACCAGTGATTTGCCGGCAGCGGGGACAGAGACCCAGTACTTC. Protein: CATSDLPAAGTETQYF.

This clonotype was seen repeatedly, ten times or more. The gene calls are TRBV11-1 and TRBJ2-7; TRBD1 might be the D (5 bases). V was pared by 1 base and J by 5 bases, with 6 bases between. The CDR3 contains 12 residues. CDR1 is SGHAT and CDR2 is FQDESV in the germline V gene (reference sequence). The CDR3 DNA reads as TGTGCCAGCAGCTTAGAAGGGGACGAGCAGTACTTC. Protein product: CASSLEGDEQYF.

This clonotype was picked up many times. The CDR3 sequence: CASSYSQGFANEKLFF. CDR3 DNA sequence: TGTGCCAGCAGTTACTCACAGGGTTTTGCTAATGAAAAACTGTTTTTT. This sequence joins TRBV6-5 and TRBJ1-4, with a possible D match to TRBD1 (6 bases). Germline V gene sequence: CDR1 MNHEY, CDR2 SVGAGI. This CDR3 has 16 residues. Between the trimmed V and J ends, which lost 0 bases and 3 bases, there was a span of 11 bases.

Worth noting for this clonotype: A read error likely explains this, since a far larger clone differs by one base. This chain connects TRBV28 to TRBJ2-1, with D possibly TRBD1 on 5 matching bases. The V end was cut by 7 bases, the J end by 12 bases, with 19 bases between. CDR1 MDHEN and CDR2 SYDVKM come from the germline V gene. The CDR3 length is 13 residues. The DNA for the CDR3 is TGTGCCAGCACCGATGGGGCCCTACTTGCGCAGTTCTTC. It translates to CASTDGALLAQFF.

This clonotype has ten or more counts. This rearrangement joins TRBV10-3 to TRBJ2-2; the match to TRBD2 covers 9 bases. There are 15 residues in the CDR3. J lost 8 bases, V lost 8 bases, and 12 bases had no gene match. Per the germline V gene, CDR1 is ENHRY and CDR2 is SYGVKD. CDR3 sequence: CAIQARGRVSGELFF. In DNA form, the CDR3 reads TGTGCCATCCAAGCCCGCGGGAGGGTTTCTGGGGAGCTGTTTTTT.